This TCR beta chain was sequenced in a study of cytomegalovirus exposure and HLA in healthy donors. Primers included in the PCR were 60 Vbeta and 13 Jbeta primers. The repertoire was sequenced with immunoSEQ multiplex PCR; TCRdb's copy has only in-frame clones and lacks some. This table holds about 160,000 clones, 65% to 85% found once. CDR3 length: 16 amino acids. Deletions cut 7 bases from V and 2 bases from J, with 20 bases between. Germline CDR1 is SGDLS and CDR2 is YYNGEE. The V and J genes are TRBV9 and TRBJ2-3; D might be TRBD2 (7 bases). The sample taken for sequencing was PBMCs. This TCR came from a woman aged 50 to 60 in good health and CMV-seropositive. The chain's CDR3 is CASSLTYGGPTDTQYF. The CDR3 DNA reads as TGTGCCAGCTCGCTAACTTACGGGGGGCCCACAGATACGCAGTATTTT.